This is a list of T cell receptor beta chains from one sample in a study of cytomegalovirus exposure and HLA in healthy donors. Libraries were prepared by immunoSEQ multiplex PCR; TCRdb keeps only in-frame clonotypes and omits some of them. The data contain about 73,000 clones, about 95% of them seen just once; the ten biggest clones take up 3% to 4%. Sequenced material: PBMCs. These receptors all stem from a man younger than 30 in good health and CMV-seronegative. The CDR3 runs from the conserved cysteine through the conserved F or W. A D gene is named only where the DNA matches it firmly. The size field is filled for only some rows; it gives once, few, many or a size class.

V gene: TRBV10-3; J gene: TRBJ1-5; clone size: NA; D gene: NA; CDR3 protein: CAISEGENQPQHF; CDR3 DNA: TGTGCCATCAGTGAAGGGGAAAATCAGCCCCAGCATTTT
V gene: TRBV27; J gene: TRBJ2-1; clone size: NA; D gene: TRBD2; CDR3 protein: CASSITRGGVYNEQFF; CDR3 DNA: TGTGCCAGCAGTATCACCCGGGGGGGCGTGTACAATGAGCAGTTCTTC
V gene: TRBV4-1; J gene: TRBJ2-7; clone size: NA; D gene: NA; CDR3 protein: CASRLGALTSYEQYF; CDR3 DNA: TGCGCCAGCAGATTAGGGGCCCTCACCTCCTACGAGCAGTACTTC
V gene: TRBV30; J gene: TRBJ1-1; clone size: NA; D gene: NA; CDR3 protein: CAWSGYDSPFEAFF; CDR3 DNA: TGTGCCTGGAGTGGGTACGACAGTCCCTTCGAAGCTTTCTTT
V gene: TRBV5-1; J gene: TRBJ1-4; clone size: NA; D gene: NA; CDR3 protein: CASSLSGGGEKLFF; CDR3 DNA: TGCGCCAGCAGCTTAAGTGGGGGCGGTGAAAAACTGTTTTTT
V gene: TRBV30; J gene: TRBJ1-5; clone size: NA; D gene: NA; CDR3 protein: CAWSGLTGNQPQHF; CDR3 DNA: TGTGCCTGGAGTGGACTGACAGGTAATCAGCCCCAGCATTTT
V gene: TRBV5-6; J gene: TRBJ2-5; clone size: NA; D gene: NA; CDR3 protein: CASQGAAFGETQYF; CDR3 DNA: TGTGCCAGCCAAGGGGCCGCCTTTGGGGAGACCCAGTACTTC
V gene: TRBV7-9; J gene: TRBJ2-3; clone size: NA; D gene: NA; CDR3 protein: CASSLGAGARPDTQYF; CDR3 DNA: TGTGCCAGCAGCTTAGGGGCGGGGGCCCGCCCGGATACGCAGTATTTT
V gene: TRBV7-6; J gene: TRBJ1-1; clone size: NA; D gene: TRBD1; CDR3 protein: CASSLSSLRGGDRGLVAFF; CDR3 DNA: TGTGCCAGCAGCTTATCGTCGTTAAGAGGTGGGGACAGGGGGCTTGTAGCTTTCTTT
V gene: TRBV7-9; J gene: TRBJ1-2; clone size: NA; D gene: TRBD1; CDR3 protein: CATAGNRGFNGYTF; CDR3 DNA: TGTGCCACTGCCGGGAACAGGGGTTTTAATGGCTACACCTTC
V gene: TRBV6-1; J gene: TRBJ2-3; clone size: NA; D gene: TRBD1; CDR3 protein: CASRATGEDTQYF; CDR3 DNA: TGTGCCAGCAGGGCAACAGGGGAAGATACGCAGTATTTT
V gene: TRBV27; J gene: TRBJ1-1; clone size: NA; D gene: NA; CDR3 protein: CASASSQGMDTEAFF; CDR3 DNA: TGTGCCAGCGCCTCTAGCCAGGGGATGGACACTGAAGCTTTCTTT
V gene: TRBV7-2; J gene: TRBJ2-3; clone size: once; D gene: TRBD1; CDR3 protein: CASSLPGQGTYPSTDTQYF; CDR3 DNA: TGTGCCAGCAGCCTCCCGGGACAGGGGACCTATCCGAGCACAGATACGCAGTATTTT
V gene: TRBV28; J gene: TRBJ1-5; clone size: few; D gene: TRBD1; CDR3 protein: CATGTGRSNQPQHF; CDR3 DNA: TGTGCCACCGGGACAGGTCGGAGCAATCAGCCCCAGCATTTT
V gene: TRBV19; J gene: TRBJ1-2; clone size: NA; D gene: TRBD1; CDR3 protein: CASSQGGSLNYGYTF; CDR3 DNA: TGTGCCAGTAGCCAAGGGGGCAGCCTTAACTATGGCTACACCTTC
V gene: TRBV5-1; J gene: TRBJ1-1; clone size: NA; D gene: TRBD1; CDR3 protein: CASSKQKGADTEAFF; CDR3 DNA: TGCGCCAGCAGTAAACAAAAGGGGGCAGACACTGAAGCTTTCTTT
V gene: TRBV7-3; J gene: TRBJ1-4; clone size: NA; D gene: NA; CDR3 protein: CASSRGGPGEKLFF; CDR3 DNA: TGTGCCAGCAGTAGAGGAGGGCCGGGAGAAAAACTGTTTTTT
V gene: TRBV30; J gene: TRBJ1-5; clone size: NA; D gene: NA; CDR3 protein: CAWSGGINQPQHF; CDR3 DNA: TGTGCCTGGAGCGGGGGTATCAATCAGCCCCAGCATTTT
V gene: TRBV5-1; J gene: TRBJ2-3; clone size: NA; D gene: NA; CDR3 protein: CASSLVVRTASTDTQYF; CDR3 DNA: TGCGCCAGCAGCTTGGTGGTAAGGACTGCGAGCACAGATACGCAGTATTTT
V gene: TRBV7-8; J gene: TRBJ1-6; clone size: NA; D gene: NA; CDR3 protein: CASSLYRENSPLHF; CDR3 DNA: TGTGCCAGCAGCTTATACAGGGAAAATTCACCCCTCCACTTT
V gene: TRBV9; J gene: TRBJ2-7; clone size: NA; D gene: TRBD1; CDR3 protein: CASSFAPGQSNEQYF; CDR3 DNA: TGTGCCAGCAGCTTCGCCCCGGGACAGAGTAACGAGCAGTACTTC
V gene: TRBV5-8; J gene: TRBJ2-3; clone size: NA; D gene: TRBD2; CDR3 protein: CASSFIAGRPDTQYF; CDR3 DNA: TGTGCCAGCAGCTTTATAGCGGGGAGGCCAGATACGCAGTATTTT
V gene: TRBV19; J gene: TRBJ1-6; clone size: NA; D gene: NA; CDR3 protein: CASSIEYSPLHF; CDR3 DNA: TGTGCCAGTAGTATCGAGTATTCACCCCTCCACTTT
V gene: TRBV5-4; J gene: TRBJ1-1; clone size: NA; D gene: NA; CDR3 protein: CATLGESDTEAFF; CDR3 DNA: TGTGCCACTCTAGGGGAATCAGACACTGAAGCTTTCTTT
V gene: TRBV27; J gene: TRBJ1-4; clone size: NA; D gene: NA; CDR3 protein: CASSLFVTGNEKLFF; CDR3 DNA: TGTGCCAGCAGTTTATTCGTGACAGGAAATGAAAAACTGTTTTTT
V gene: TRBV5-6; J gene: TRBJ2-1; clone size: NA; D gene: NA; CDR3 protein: CASSAGEAYEQFF; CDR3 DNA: TGTGCCAGCAGCGCCGGGGAGGCCTATGAGCAGTTCTTC
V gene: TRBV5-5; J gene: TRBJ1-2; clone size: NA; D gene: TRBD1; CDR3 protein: CASSLTGDYGYTF; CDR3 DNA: TGTGCCAGCAGCTTGACAGGGGACTATGGCTACACCTTC
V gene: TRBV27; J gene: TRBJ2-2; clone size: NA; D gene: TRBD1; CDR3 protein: CASTPDRVSTGELFF; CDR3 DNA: TGTGCCAGCACCCCGGACAGGGTTAGCACCGGGGAGCTGTTTTTT
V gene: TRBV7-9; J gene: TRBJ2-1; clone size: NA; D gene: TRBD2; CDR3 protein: CASSLARALAVDNEQFF; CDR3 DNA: TGTGCCAGCAGCCTCGCGAGGGCACTAGCGGTGGACAATGAGCAGTTCTTC
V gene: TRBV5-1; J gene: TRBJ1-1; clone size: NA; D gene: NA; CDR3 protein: CASSLEVLAGDRNTEAFF; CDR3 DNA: TGCGCCAGCAGCTTGGAAGTTTTGGCCGGAGATAGGAACACTGAAGCTTTCTTT
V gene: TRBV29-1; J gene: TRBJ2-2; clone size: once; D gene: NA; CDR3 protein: CSVDQGGNTGELFF; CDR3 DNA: TGCAGCGTTGATCAGGGCGGGAACACCGGGGAGCTGTTTTTT
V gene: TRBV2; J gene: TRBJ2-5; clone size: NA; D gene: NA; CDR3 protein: CASSEPETQYF; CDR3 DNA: TGTGCCAGCAGTGAACCGGAGACCCAGTACTTC
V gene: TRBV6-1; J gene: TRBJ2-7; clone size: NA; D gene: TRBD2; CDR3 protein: CASSEARRLAVYEQYF; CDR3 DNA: TGTGCCAGCAGTGAAGCCCGAAGACTAGCGGTCTACGAGCAGTACTTC
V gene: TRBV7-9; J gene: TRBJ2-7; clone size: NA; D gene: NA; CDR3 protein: CASSTGYGQYF; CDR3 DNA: TGTGCCAGCAGCACAGGCTACGGGCAGTACTTC
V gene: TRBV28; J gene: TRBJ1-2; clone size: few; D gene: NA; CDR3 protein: CASSLLGQHNLF; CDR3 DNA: TGTGCCAGCAGTTTATTAGGACAGCATAATTTGTTC
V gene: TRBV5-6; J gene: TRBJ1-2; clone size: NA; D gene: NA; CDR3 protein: CASSSLQGNVVYGYTF; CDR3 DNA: TGTGCCAGCAGCTCACTCCAGGGGAACGTGGTCTATGGCTACACCTTC
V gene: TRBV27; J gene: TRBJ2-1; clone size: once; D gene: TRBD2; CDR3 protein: CASSLSSGVYGEQFF; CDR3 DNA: TGTGCCAGCAGTTTATCTAGCGGGGTATATGGTGAGCAGTTCTTC
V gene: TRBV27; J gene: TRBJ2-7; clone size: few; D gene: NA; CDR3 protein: CASSRGGARSYEQYF; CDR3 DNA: TGTGCCAGCAGTAGGGGGGGCGCGAGGTCCTACGAGCAGTACTTC
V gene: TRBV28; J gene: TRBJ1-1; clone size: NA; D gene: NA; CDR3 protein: CASSFSTRSEAFF; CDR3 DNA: TGTGCCAGCAGTTTTTCAACGCGGTCTGAAGCTTTCTTT
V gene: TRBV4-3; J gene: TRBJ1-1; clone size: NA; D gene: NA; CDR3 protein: CASSQDWAGTMNTEAFF; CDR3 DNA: TGCGCCAGCAGCCAAGATTGGGCCGGGACTATGAACACTGAAGCTTTCTTT
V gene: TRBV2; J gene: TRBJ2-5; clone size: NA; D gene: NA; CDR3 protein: CASSRAVQETQYF; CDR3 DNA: TGTGCCTCAAGCAGGGCTGTACAAGAGACCCAGTACTTC
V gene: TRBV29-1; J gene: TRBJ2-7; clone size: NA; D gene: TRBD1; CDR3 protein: CSVEGDRRSYEQYF; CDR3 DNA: TGCAGCGTTGAAGGGGACAGGAGGTCCTACGAGCAGTACTTC
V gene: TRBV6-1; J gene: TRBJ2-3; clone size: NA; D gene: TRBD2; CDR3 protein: CASTSLAGSTDTQYF; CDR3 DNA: TGTGCCAGCACCTCACTAGCGGGGAGCACAGATACGCAGTATTTT
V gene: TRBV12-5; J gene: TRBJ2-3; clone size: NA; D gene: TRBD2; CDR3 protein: CATLGLAGGRGFRTDTQYF; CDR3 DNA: TGTGCTACCCTGGGACTAGCGGGGGGGCGAGGTTTTCGAACAGATACGCAGTATTTT
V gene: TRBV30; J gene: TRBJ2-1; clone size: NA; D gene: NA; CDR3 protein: CAWRGADSYNEQFF; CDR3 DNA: TGTGCCTGGAGGGGGGCTGATAGCTACAATGAGCAGTTCTTC
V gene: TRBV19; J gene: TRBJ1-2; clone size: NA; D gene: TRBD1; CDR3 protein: CASSMKVTGGYYGYTF; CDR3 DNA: TGTGCCAGTAGTATGAAGGTTACAGGGGGCTACTATGGCTACACCTTC
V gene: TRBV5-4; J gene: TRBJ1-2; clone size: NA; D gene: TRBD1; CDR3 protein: CASSTEGTGGYGYTF; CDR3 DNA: TGTGCCAGCAGCACCGAGGGGACAGGGGGCTATGGCTACACCTTC